The clone carrying this T cell receptor beta chain was detected once. The sample is drawn from a study of blood T cell repertoires in COVID-19. Sequencing was performed with immunoSEQ multiplex PCR; in TCRdb, only in-frame clones are kept and a portion is missing. The table lists about 190,000 clones, around 85% of them singletons. Participants had their cohort set by participant-reported clinical history. All recovered Cohort 3 donors got two negative PCRs, got clearance, or saw symptom resolution. The CDR3 contains 10 residues. CDR1 is DFQATT, CDR2 SNEGSKA, per germline (reference sequence). Trimming removed 1 base from V and 8 bases from J, with 3 bases in between.

Input material: PBMCs or T cells enriched from blood (not recorded which). V is TRBV20-1 and J is TRBJ2-1; D is undetermined. The source is a woman aged 30 to 39 who had recovered from COVID-19. CDR3 coding DNA: TGCAGTGCTAGAGGCGATGAGCAGTTCTTC. It specifies CSARGDEQFF.